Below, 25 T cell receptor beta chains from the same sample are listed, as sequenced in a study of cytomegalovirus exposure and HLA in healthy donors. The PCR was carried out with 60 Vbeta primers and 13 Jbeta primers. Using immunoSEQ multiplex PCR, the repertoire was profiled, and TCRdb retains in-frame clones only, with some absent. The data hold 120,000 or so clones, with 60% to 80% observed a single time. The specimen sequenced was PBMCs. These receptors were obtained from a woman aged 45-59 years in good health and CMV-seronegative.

The CDR3 sequence: CASSYRGRPPEQYF. The CDR3 DNA reads as TGTGCCAGCAGTTACAGGGGGAGACCGCCCGAGCAGTACTTC. The J gene is TRBJ2-7, the V gene TRBV28; 8 bases line up with TRBD1. Looked up from germline, CDR1 is MDHEN and CDR2 is SYDVKM. Trimming took 4 bases from V and 6 from J; bases not matched to a gene: 8. The CDR3 contains 14 residues.

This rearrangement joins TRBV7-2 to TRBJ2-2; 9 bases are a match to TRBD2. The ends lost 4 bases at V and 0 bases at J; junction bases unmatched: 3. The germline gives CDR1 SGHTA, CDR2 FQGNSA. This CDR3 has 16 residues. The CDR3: CASSSLAGANTGELFF. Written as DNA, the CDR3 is TGTGCCAGCAGCTCATTAGCGGGAGCGAACACCGGGGAGCTGTTTTTT. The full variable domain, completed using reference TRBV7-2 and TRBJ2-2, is GAGVSQSPSNKVTEKGKDVELRCDPISGHTALYWYRQSLGQGLEFLIYFQGNSAPDKSGLPSDRFSAERTGGSVSTLTIQRTQQEDSAVYLCASSSLAGANTGELFFGEGSRLTVL.

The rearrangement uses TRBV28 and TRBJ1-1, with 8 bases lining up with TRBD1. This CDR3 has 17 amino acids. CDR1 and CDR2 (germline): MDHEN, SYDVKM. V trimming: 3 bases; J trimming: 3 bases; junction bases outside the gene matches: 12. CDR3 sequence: CASSFAAQGAKDTEAFF. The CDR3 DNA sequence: TGTGCCAGCAGTTTTGCGGCCCAGGGGGCTAAGGACACTGAAGCTTTCTTT.

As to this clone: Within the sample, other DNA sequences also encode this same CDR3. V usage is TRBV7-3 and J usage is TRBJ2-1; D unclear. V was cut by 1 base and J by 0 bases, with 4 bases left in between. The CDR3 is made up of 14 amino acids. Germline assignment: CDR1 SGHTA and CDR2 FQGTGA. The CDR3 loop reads CASSLSGSYNEQFF. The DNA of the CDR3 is TGTGCCAGCAGCTTAAGCGGCTCCTACAATGAGCAGTTCTTC.

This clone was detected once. As DNA, the CDR3 is TGTGCCAGCAGCGTAGGTCAGGGGGACACCGGGGAGCTGTTTTTT. It is translated as CASSVGQGDTGELFF. This chain uses TRBV9 with TRBJ2-2; 7 bases line up with TRBD1. Per the germline V gene, CDR1 is SGDLS and CDR2 is YYNGEE. The CDR3 is 15 amino acids. The trim removed 0 bases at V and 3 bases at J, leaving 2 bases unmatched. Full variable domain (missing parts from reference TRBV9 and TRBJ2-2): DSGVTQTPKHLITATGQRVTLRCSPRSGDLSVYWYQQSLDQGLQFLIQYYNGEERAKGNILERFSAQQFPDLHSELNLSSLELGDSALYFCASSVGQGDTGELFFGEGSRLTVL.

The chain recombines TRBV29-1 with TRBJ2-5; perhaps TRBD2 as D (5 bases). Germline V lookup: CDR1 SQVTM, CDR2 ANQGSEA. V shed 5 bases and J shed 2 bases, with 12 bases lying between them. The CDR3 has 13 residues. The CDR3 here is CSVYGPGQETQYF. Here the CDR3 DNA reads TGCAGCGTTTATGGCCCGGGGCAAGAGACCCAGTACTTC.

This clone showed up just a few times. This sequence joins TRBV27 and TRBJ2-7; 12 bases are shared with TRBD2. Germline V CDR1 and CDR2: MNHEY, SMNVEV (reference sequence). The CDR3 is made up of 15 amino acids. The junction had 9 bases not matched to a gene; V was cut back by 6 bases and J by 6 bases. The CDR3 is CASRNLAGGTGEQYF. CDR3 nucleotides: TGTGCCAGCAGGAATCTAGCGGGAGGGACCGGCGAGCAGTACTTC.

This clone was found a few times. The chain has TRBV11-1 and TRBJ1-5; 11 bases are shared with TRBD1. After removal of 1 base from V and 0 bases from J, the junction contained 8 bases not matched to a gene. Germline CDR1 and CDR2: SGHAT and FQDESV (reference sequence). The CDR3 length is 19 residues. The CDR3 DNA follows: TGTGCCAGCAGCTTAGGCGGACAGGGGGCCGGTTATAGCAATCAGCCCCAGCATTTT. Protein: CASSLGGQGAGYSNQPQHF.

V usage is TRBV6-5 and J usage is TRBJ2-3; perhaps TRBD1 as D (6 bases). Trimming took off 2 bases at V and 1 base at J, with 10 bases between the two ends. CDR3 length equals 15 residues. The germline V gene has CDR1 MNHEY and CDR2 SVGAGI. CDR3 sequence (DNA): TGTGCCAGCAGTTACACGGGACACCGCACAGATACGCAGTATTTT. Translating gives CASSYTGHRTDTQYF.

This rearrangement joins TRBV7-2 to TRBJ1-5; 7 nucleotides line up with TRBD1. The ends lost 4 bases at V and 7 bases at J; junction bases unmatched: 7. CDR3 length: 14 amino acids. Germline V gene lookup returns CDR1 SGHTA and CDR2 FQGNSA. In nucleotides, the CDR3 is TGTGCCAGCAGCTACGACAGGGATCGACAGCCCCAGCATTTT. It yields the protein CASSYDRDRQPQHF.

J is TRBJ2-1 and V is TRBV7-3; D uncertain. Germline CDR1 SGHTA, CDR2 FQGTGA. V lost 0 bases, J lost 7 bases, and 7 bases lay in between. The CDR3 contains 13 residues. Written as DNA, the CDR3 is TGTGCCAGCAGCTTAACTAACGGGAATGAGCAGTTCTTC. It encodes CASSLTNGNEQFF.

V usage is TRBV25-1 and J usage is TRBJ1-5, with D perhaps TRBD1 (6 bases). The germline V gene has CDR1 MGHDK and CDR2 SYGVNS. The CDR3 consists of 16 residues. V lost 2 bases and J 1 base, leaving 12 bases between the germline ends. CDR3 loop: CASSEGGRGSNQPQHF. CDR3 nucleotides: TGTGCCAGCAGTGAAGGAGGCAGGGGCAGCAATCAGCCCCAGCATTTT.

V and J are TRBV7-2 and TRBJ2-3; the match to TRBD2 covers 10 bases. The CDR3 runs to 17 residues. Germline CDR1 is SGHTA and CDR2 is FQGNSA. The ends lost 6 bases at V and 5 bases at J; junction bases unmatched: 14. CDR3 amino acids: CASSPRTGTSVRDTQYF. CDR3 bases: TGTGCCAGCAGTCCCCGCACCGGGACTAGCGTTCGAGATACGCAGTATTTT. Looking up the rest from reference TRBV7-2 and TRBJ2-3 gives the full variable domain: GAGVSQSPSNKVTEKGKDVELRCDPISGHTALYWYRQSLGQGLEFLIYFQGNSAPDKSGLPSDRFSAERTGGSVSTLTIQRTQQEDSAVYLCASSPRTGTSVRDTQYFGPGTRLTVL.

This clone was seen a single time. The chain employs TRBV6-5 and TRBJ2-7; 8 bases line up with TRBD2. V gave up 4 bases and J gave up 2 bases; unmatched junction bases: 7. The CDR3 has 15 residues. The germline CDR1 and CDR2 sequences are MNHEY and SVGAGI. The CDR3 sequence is CASSSLAGSAYEQYF. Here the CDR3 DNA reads TGTGCCAGCAGTTCATTAGCGGGATCCGCCTACGAGCAGTACTTC.

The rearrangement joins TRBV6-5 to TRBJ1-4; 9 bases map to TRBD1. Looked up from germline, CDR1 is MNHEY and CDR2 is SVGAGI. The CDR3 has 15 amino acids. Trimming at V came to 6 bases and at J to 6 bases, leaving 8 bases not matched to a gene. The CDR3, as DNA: TGTGCCAGCAGCTCACACAGGGGGCCCGATGAAAAACTGTTTTTT. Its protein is CASSSHRGPDEKLFF.

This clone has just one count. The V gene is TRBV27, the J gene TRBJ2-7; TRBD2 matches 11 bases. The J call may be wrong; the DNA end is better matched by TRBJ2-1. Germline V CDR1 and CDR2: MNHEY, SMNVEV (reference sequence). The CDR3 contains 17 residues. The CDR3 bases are TGTGCCAGCAGTTTATCTAGCGGGAGGGAGATATACAATGAGCAGTTCTTC. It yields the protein CASSLSSGREIYNEQFF.

CDR3 nucleotides: TGCGCCAGCAGCCAAGACCAGGGAGGGCGGGCTTTCTTT. It codes for CASSQDQGGRAFF. This chain joins TRBV4-3 and TRBJ1-1; D is perhaps TRBD1 (5 bases). The CDR3 consists of 13 residues. Germline-derived CDR1 and CDR2 are LGHNA and YSLEER. V was cut by 0 bases and J by 11 bases, with 13 bases left in between.

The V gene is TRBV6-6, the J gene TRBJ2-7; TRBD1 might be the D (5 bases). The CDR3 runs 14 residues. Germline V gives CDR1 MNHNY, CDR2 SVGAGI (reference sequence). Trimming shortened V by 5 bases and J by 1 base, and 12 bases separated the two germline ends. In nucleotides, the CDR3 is TGTGCCAGCAGTCCCCGGCCAGGGTCCTACGAGCAGTACTTC. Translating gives CASSPRPGSYEQYF.

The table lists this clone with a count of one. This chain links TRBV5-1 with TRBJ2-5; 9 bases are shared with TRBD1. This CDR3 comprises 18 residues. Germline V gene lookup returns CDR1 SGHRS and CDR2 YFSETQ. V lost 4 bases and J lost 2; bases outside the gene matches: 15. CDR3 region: CASSPGTGNNNYQETQYF. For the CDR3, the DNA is TGCGCCAGCAGCCCTGGGACAGGGAATAACAACTATCAAGAGACCCAGTACTTC.

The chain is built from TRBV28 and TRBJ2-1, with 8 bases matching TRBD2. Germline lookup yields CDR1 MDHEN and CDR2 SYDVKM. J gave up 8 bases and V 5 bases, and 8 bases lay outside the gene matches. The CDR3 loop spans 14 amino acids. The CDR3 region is CASSETGGVYEQFF. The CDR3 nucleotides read TGTGCCAGCAGTGAGACGGGAGGGGTATATGAGCAGTTCTTC.

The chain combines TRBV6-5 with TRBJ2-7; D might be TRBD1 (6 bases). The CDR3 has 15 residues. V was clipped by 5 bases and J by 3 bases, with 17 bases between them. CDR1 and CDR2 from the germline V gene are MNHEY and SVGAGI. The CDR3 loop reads CASSPDGAGVYEQYF. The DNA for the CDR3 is TGTGCCAGCAGTCCCGATGGAGCAGGGGTCTACGAGCAGTACTTC.

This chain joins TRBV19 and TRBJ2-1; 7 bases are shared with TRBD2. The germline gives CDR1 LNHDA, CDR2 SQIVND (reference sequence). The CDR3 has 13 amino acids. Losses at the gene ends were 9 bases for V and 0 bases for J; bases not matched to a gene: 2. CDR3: CASGGSSYNEQFF. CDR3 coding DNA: TGTGCCAGCGGCGGGAGCTCCTACAATGAGCAGTTCTTC.

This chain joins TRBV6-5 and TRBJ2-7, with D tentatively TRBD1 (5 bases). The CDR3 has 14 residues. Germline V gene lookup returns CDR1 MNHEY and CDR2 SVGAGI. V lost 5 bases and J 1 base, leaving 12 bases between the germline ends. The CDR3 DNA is TGTGCCAGCAGTCCCCGGCCAGGGTCCTACGAGCAGTACTTC. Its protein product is CASSPRPGSYEQYF.

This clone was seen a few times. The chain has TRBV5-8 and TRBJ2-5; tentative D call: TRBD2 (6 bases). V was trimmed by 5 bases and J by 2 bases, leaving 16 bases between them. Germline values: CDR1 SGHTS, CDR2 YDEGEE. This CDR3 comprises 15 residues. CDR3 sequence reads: CASSTGESWQETQYF. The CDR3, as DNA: TGTGCCAGCAGTACGGGGGAGTCGTGGCAAGAGACCCAGTACTTC.

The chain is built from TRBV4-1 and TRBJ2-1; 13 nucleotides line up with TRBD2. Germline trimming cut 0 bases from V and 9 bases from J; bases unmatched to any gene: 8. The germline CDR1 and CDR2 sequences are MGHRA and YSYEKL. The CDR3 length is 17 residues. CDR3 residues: CASSQDGTSGALGEQFF. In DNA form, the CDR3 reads TGCGCCAGCAGCCAAGATGGGACTAGCGGGGCCCTAGGTGAGCAGTTCTTC.